This T cell receptor beta chain appears in the sequencing data of a study of blood T cell repertoires in COVID-19. Deletions cut 7 bases from V and 5 bases from J, with 9 bases between. The germline gives CDR1 SGHTS, CDR2 YDEGEE. This CDR3 spans 11 amino acids. TCRdb's copy holds only in-frame clones and misses some; the assay was immunoSEQ multiplex PCR. The profile shows just over 350,000 clones, approximately 86% of them singletons. The sequenced material came from peripheral blood. The receptor was isolated from a woman aged 55 to 70 with COVID-19, enrolled during active disease. The V and J genes are TRBV5-8 and TRBJ2-5; D may be TRBD1 (6 bases). CDR3 sequence (DNA): TGTGCCAGCGGGACATTGGAGACCCAGTACTTC. It encodes CASGTLETQYF. The variable domain in full, completed from reference TRBV5-8 and TRBJ2-5, reads EAGVTQSPTHLIKTRGQQATLRCSPISGHTSVYWYQQALGLGLQFLLWYDEGEERNRGNFPPRFSGRQFPNYSSELNVNALELEDSALYLCASGTLETQYFGPGTRLLVL.